The T cell receptor beta chain described here comes from a study of CD8+ T cells in alopecia areata. Study details: Approximately 7-11-week-old female C3H/HeJ mice were grafted with skin from spontaneously alopecic approximately 6-12-month-old C3H/HeJ graft donors.

This clone was detected ten times or more. Gene names and germline refer to mouse. The read halts 4 residues ahead of the CDR3 end, with the missing end drawn from the germline J gene. Isolated RNA was reverse transcribed into cDNA used as the sequencing template. The assay was immunoSEQ multiplex PCR, and TCRdb's table has in-frame clones only and misses some. The record shows some 120,000 clones for this sample, with no singletons present. J lost 4 bases, V lost 6 bases, and 5 bases had no gene match. Germline values: CDR1 NSQYPW, CDR2 LRSPGD (reference sequence). The CDR3 covers 14 residues. The rearrangement links TRBV1 to TRBJ2-1; 8 bases fit TRBD2. Sequenced sample: lesional skin. The TCR was taken from a C3H/HeJ mouse with alopecia areata. This strain's MHC haplotype is H2-k. The CDR3: CTCRAGTGYAEQFF. The sequenced CDR3 bases are TGCACCTGCAGGGCCGGGACTGGATATGCT.